The source of this TCR beta chain is a study of T cell responses to AZD1222 COVID-19 vaccine. Study observations and caveats: AZD1222 recipients seropositive at baseline numbered only 5 to 7. Reportedly, close to half of spike-specific TCRs are directed against unmutated variant regions.

The germline gives CDR1 SGHDN, CDR2 FVKESK. V was clipped by 4 bases and J by 5 bases, with 17 bases between them. There are 15 residues in the CDR3. Produced via immunoSEQ multiplex PCR; TCRdb's table is partial and in-frame only. The sample records 90,000 to 120,000 clones, approximately 90% being singletons. In the case of this clone: Its antigen is as yet unknown.

The genes are TRBV14 and TRBJ2-5; a weak D match, TRBD1 (6 bases). Sample: peripheral blood, taken on day 0 of AZD1222 vaccination. The receptor's source is an adult in good health. This CDR3 reads CASSPRTAKSETQYF. The CDR3 coding sequence is TGTGCCAGCAGCCCGAGGACAGCCAAGAGTGAGACCCAGTACTTC.